Listed below are T cell receptor beta chains from one sample, sequenced in a study of control samples from healthy donors and cancer patients. Measured with immunoSEQ multiplex PCR; TCRdb has only the in-frame clones, and not every one. The table shows approximately 100,000 clones, with around 89% occurring only once. Sequenced material: PBMCs. The receptors were sampled from a man aged 55 to 69 with lung cancer. The CDR3 runs from the conserved cysteine through the conserved F or W. Fields, in order: V gene, clone size, J gene, D gene, CDR3 DNA, CDR3 protein. The D gene is left open where the match is weak. Size tells how often a clone was seen (once, few, many) or the class of an expanded clone, and some rows leave it out.

TRBV3-1/TRBV3-2,.,TRBJ2-7,.,TGTGCCAGCAGCCGAACTGGGACCTACGAGCAGTACTTC,CASSRTGTYEQYF
TRBV7-9,.,TRBJ2-5,TRBD1,TGTGCCAGCAGCATCGGGACAGGAGGATCTGAGACCCAGTACTTC,CASSIGTGGSETQYF
TRBV7-3,.,TRBJ1-5,.,TGTGCCAGCAGCTTTGAACGAAATCAGCCCCAGCATTTT,CASSFERNQPQHF
TRBV27,once,TRBJ1-2,TRBD1,TGTGCCAGCAGTCCCCGACAGGGAAGTATTTATGGCTACACCTTC,CASSPRQGSIYGYTF
TRBV5-1,.,TRBJ1-1,TRBD1,TGCGCCAGCAGCGCCCAGACAGGGGTTGAAGCTTTCTTT,CASSAQTGVEAFF
TRBV2,.,TRBJ1-2,.,TGTGCCAGCCTCCCAAGTGGGGGGAGATTTAACTATGGCTACACCTTC,CASLPSGGRFNYGYTF
TRBV7-2,.,TRBJ1-5,.,TGTGCCAGCGGACTAAGGGGCAATCAGCCCCAGCATTTT,CASGLRGNQPQHF
TRBV7-3,.,TRBJ2-3,TRBD2,TGTGCCAGCAGCCCGGGGGCTAGCGGGAATACAGATACGCAGTATTTT,CASSPGASGNTDTQYF
TRBV7-3,.,TRBJ2-5,.,TGTGCCAGCAGCTCGGATAAGGGAAGTCCTGGGACCCAGTACTTC,CASSSDKGSPGTQYF
TRBV6-5,.,TRBJ2-7,.,TGTGCCAGCAGTTACTCGGTGTTTCAGCAGTACTTC,CASSYSVFQQYF
TRBV7-7,.,TRBJ2-5,TRBD1,TGTGCCAGCAGCTTAGGGGGACAGGGACAAGAGACCCAGTACTTC,CASSLGGQGQETQYF
TRBV5-1,.,TRBJ2-5,TRBD1,TGCGCCAGCAGCGCCGACAGGGGTGGGGGAGAGACCCAGTACTTC,CASSADRGGGETQYF
TRBV5-6,.,TRBJ1-1,.,TGTGCCAGCAGTACATACTTAGAAGCTTTCTTT,CASSTYLEAFF
TRBV5-4,.,TRBJ2-7,.,TGTGCCAGCAGCGAAGGAAGGCAGTGGACCTACGAGCAGTACTTC,CASSEGRQWTYEQYF
TRBV4-1,once,TRBJ2-3,TRBD2,TGCGCCAGCAGCCACTTAGCGGGGGGCCAAGATACGCAGTATTTT,CASSHLAGGQDTQYF
TRBV5-5,.,TRBJ2-5,.,TGTGCCAGCAGCCCCGCACCGTTCCAAGAGACCCAGTACTTC,CASSPAPFQETQYF
TRBV3-1/TRBV3-2,.,TRBJ1-3,TRBD1,TGTGCCAGCAGCCAAGGGGACAGGAGGGGAAACACCATATATTTT,CASSQGDRRGNTIYF
TRBV3-1/TRBV3-2,.,TRBJ1-3,.,TGTGCCAGCAGTAATGGACACTTAAACACCATATATTTT,CASSNGHLNTIYF
TRBV29-1,.,TRBJ1-1,.,TGCAGCGTGCGATGGCGCCCGGGACAAAGGAACACTGAAGCTTTCTTT,CSVRWRPGQRNTEAFF
TRBV11-3,.,TRBJ2-3,.,TGTGCCAGCACGCGCTCAGATACGCAGTATTTT,CASTRSDTQYF
TRBV19,.,TRBJ2-3,TRBD1,TGTGCCAGTAGTATAGATGGGACGCCGGGACAGGCGCAGTATTTT,CASSIDGTPGQAQYF
TRBV7-9,.,TRBJ1-3,TRBD1,TGTGCCAGCAGCCCATGGACAGGGACCGGAAACACCATATATTTT,CASSPWTGTGNTIYF
TRBV5-6,.,TRBJ1-6,.,TGTGCCAGCAGCTTGGGGGGGACGAATAATTCACCCCTCCACTTT,CASSLGGTNNSPLHF
TRBV6-5,.,TRBJ1-5,.,TGTGCCAGCAGTTACAGGGGAGGTCGGCCCCAGCATTTT,CASSYRGGRPQHF
TRBV5-1,once,TRBJ2-7,TRBD2,TGCGCCAGCAGCTTGGTGGCGGGGGGCACAAACGAGCAGTACTTC,CASSLVAGGTNEQYF
TRBV11-2,.,TRBJ2-2,TRBD2,TGTGCCAGCAGCCCCATGGGGGGAGGGGAAAACACCGGGGAGCTGTTTTTT,CASSPMGGGENTGELFF
TRBV11-3,.,TRBJ2-5,.,TGTGCCAGCAGGGCGGGGGCGGTAGAGACCCAGTACTTC,CASRAGAVETQYF
TRBV11-2,.,TRBJ1-3,.,TGTGCCAGCAGCTTAGGGGGGAGCTCTGGAAACACCATATATTTT,CASSLGGSSGNTIYF
TRBV25-1,.,TRBJ2-3,TRBD1,TGTGCCAGCAGTCGTCCCCGACAGGGGATCACAGATACGCAGTATTTT,CASSRPRQGITDTQYF
TRBV29-1,.,TRBJ1-2,.,TGCAGCGTTTTACAGGGAAACTATGGCTACACCTTC,CSVLQGNYGYTF
TRBV25-1,.,TRBJ1-4,.,TGTGCCAGCACTCAAAATGAAAAACTGTTTTTT,CASTQNEKLFF
TRBV4-1,.,TRBJ2-1,TRBD2,TGCGCCAGCAGCCAGGGCAGCGGGGGCTATGAGCAGTTCTTC,CASSQGSGGYEQFF
TRBV7-3,.,TRBJ2-1,TRBD2,TGTGCCAGCAGTCGACTAGCGGGTTACAATGAGCAGTTCTTC,CASSRLAGYNEQFF
TRBV6-5,once,TRBJ2-3,TRBD1,TGTGCCAGCAGCATCCACAGGGGAGATACGCAGTATTTT,CASSIHRGDTQYF
TRBV12-3/TRBV12-4,.,TRBJ1-2,.,TGTGCCAGCACTGAGCTCAACTATGGCTACACCTTC,CASTELNYGYTF
TRBV6-5,.,TRBJ1-2,TRBD1,TGTGCCAGCAGCTACCAGACAGGGGTCGACTATGGCTACACCTTC,CASSYQTGVDYGYTF
TRBV14,.,TRBJ1-2,.,TGTGCCAGCAGCCAAGACTTTAATTTCGGCTACACCTTC,CASSQDFNFGYTF
TRBV19,.,TRBJ1-1,.,TGTGCCAGTAGTTTCCGACAGGACTACACTGAAGCTTTCTTT,CASSFRQDYTEAFF
TRBV11-3,.,TRBJ1-2,TRBD1,TGTGCCAGCTCCAAAGACAGGGTCTATGGCTACACCTTC,CASSKDRVYGYTF
TRBV29-1,.,TRBJ2-7,TRBD2,TGCAGCGACCTGGGACTACCCAACTCCTACGAGCAGTACTTC,CSDLGLPNSYEQYF
TRBV7-2,.,TRBJ2-3,TRBD1,TGTGCCAGCAGCCCAGACAGGGAGTCAAGTACAGATACGCAGTATTTT,CASSPDRESSTDTQYF
TRBV7-9,.,TRBJ2-2,.,TGTGCCAGCAGTCACCTCGGGAGGGGGCGAGTCGGGGAGCTGTTTTTT,CASSHLGRGRVGELFF
TRBV5-4,.,TRBJ2-1,TRBD1,TGTGCCAGCAGCTTGCAGGGGGTGAACAATGAGCAGTTCTTC,CASSLQGVNNEQFF
TRBV18,.,TRBJ1-2,.,TGTGCCAGCTCAGACGCAGGGAATGGCTACACCTTC,CASSDAGNGYTF
TRBV6-4,.,TRBJ2-1,TRBD1,TGTGCCAGCAGCAGACAGGGTAAAGATGAGCAGTTCTTC,CASSRQGKDEQFF
TRBV5-1,.,TRBJ1-1,.,TGCGCCAGCGGTTCGCCGGGACGGGAGAACACTGAAGCTTTCTTT,CASGSPGRENTEAFF